This TCR beta chain was observed in a study of T cells in localized non-small cell lung cancer. Sequencing used immunoSEQ multiplex PCR; TCRdb keeps in-frame clones, though not all of them. This table has some 2,200 clones, around 33% appearing once. The CDR3 extends over 14 amino acids. Germline V gene data show CDR1 as LNHDA and CDR2 as SQIVND (reference sequence). V was clipped by 5 bases and J by 7 bases; unmatched bases: 9. The sequences come from normal lung tissue next to the tumor, collected before any cancer treatment. The chain is built from TRBV19 and TRBJ1-2, with 8 bases aligning to TRBD1. The clonotype comes from a female donor at least 60 years old with stage I squamous cell lung carcinoma. CDR3 nucleotide sequence: TGTGCCAGTAGTCTCTGGACAGGGCAGGGTGGCTACACCTTC. Protein sequence: CASSLWTGQGGYTF.